These 24 T cell receptor beta chains originate from one sample sequenced in a study of T cells in Graves' hyperthyroidism and ophthalmopathy. Amplification targeted TCR beta CDR3 regions from RNA transcripts. During a first-round RT-PCR of the TCR CDR3, the HTBI primer set was used. TCRdb called the multiplex PCR reads again in MiXCR, with one record for every CDR3 protein. The sample consists of some 460,000 distinct CDR3 sequences, around 16% of them appearing once. Material for sequencing was blood. These receptors were taken from a woman under 30 with Graves' hyperthyroidism.

The table lists this clonotype with a few counts. The chain has TRBV6-2 or TRBV6-3 and TRBJ1-1; 7 nucleotides align to TRBD1. This CDR3 region has 14 residues. V shed 5 bases, J shed 8 bases, and the junction held 11 bases outside the gene matches. Per germline, CDR1 MNHEY and CDR2 SVGEGT. In DNA, the CDR3 is TGTGCCAGCAGTGACTATTGGGGGGACAGCGAAGCTTTCTTT. Amino acids: CASSDYWGDSEAFF.

This chain joins TRBV3-1 and TRBJ1-4, with D possibly being TRBD1 (6 bases). Germline V gene lookup returns CDR1 LGHDT and CDR2 YNNKEL (reference sequence). Trimming left V 4 bases short and J 10 bases short, with 16 bases between. The CDR3 has 14 amino acids. Written as DNA, the CDR3 is TGTGCCAGCAGCCCAGACAGGCTAACGGGAAAACTGTTTTTT. It translates to CASSPDRLTGKLFF.

This clonotype was detected ten times or more. V and J are TRBV11-2 and TRBJ2-5, with D perhaps matching TRBD1 (5 bases). Germline CDR1 is SGHAT and CDR2 is FQNNGV. The CDR3 is 11 residues long. V lost 6 bases to trimming and J lost 5 bases, with 7 bases between them. CDR3 amino acids: CASRAGETQYF. CDR3 DNA sequence: TGTGCCAGCAGGGCAGGGGAGACCCAGTACTTC.

Ten or more counts support this clonotype. The rearrangement links TRBV20-1 to TRBJ2-2, with TRBD1 matching over 8 bases. The trim removed 6 bases at V and 4 bases at J, leaving 4 bases unmatched. The CDR3 contains 13 residues. In germline, CDR1 is DFQATT, CDR2 SNEGSKA (reference sequence). The CDR3 loop reads CSARQGSTGELFF. CDR3 DNA: TGCAGTGCCCGACAGGGGAGCACCGGGGAGCTGTTTTTT.

This clonotype was detected ten times or more. The V gene is TRBV7-8, the J gene TRBJ2-7, with a weak D call TRBD2 (6 bases). V was shortened by 1 base and J by 7 bases, with 11 bases between the two germline ends. The CDR3 consists of 13 residues. Germline loops: CDR1 SGHVS, CDR2 FQNEAQ. As DNA, the CDR3 is TGTGCCAGCAGCTTAGGTACTGGGAGGGAGCAGTACTTC. Its translation is CASSLGTGREQYF.

The sample holds a few counts of this clonotype. The genes are TRBV3-1 and TRBJ2-5; D not certain. The CDR3 spans 14 residues. Germline V gene sequence: CDR1 LGHDT, CDR2 YNNKEL (reference sequence). Trimming cost V 1 base and J 7 bases, with 13 bases left between them. Here the CDR3 DNA reads TGTGCCAGCAGCCAAGCAGTGGTGGACCCGACCCAGTACTTC. Translation gives CASSQAVVDPTQYF.

This clonotype counts as medium-sized. The chain recombines TRBV30 with TRBJ2-2; 7 bases fit TRBD1. This CDR3 region has 14 residues. Per germline, CDR1 GTSNPN and CDR2 SVGIG (reference sequence). Trimming took 3 bases from V and 3 from J; bases not matched to a gene: 4. CDR3 loop: CAWRGDRDTGELFF. In DNA form, the CDR3 reads TGTGCCTGGAGGGGGGACAGAGACACCGGGGAGCTGTTTTTT.

This clonotype was seen ten or more times. The CDR3 region is CASSRESSYNEQFF. CDR3 sequence (DNA): TGTGCCAGCAGCCGAGAAAGCTCCTACAATGAGCAGTTCTTC. V and J are TRBV5-4 and TRBJ2-1, with unresolved D. The germline V and J ends were trimmed by 4 bases and 0 bases, with 8 bases remaining between them. Germline-derived CDR1 and CDR2 are SGHNT and YYREEE (reference sequence). The CDR3 loop spans 14 amino acids.

This clonotype has a count of ten or more. The chain carries TRBV2 and TRBJ2-5; TRBD1 might be the D (7 bases). There are 13 residues in the CDR3. The ends were cut back, 7 bases at V and 9 bases at J, with 18 bases in the middle. Germline values: CDR1 SNHLY, CDR2 FYNNEI. Written as DNA, the CDR3 is TGTGCCAGCACCCGGACAGGAGGGCCCGCCCAGTACTTC. This translates into CASTRTGGPAQYF.

The table lists this clonotype with many counts. This chain connects TRBV24-1 to TRBJ2-3; a weak D match, TRBD2 (5 bases). Germline-derived CDR1 and CDR2 are KGHDR and SFDVKD. This CDR3 contains 13 residues. V gave up 2 bases and J gave up 8 bases, with 10 bases separating them. CDR3 sequence (DNA): TGTGCCACCAGTGATTGGTCACGGGGTACGCAGTATTTT. It yields the protein CATSDWSRGTQYF.

This chain links TRBV4-1 with TRBJ1-4; no reliable D call. This CDR3 spans 15 amino acids. CDR1 and CDR2 (germline): MGHRA, YSYEKL. The germline V and J ends were trimmed by 1 base and 4 bases, with 10 bases remaining between them. The CDR3 DNA sequence: TGCGCCAGCAGCCAAGTTGCACTGGGTAATGAAAAACTGTTTTTT. This sequence encodes CASSQVALGNEKLFF.

This clonotype was counted many times. The chain couples TRBV7-9 to TRBJ2-7; 9 bases agree with TRBD1. CDR1 and CDR2 from the germline V gene are SEHNR and FQNEAQ (reference sequence). The junction had 11 bases not matched to a gene; V was cut back by 8 bases and J by 9 bases. The CDR3 contains 13 residues. CDR3 residues: CASPWTGEGGQYF. The CDR3 nucleotides are TGTGCCAGCCCCTGGACAGGGGAAGGCGGGCAGTACTTC.

This clonotype has at least ten counts. For the CDR3, the DNA is TGTGCCAGCAGTTTGCGGCGGGAGCAGTTCTTC. Amino acids: CASSLRREQFF. The chain joins TRBV12-3 or TRBV12-4 to TRBJ2-1; D unresolved. The ends were cut back, 3 bases at V and 10 bases at J, with 7 bases in the middle. This CDR3 has 11 amino acids.

This clonotype was recorded a few times. The CDR3: CASRVASGAYEQYF. The CDR3 region has the DNA TGTGCCAGCAGGGTGGCTAGCGGGGCCTACGAGCAGTACTTC. This rearrangement joins TRBV2 to TRBJ2-7; 9 bases agree with TRBD2. There are 14 residues in the CDR3. Germline V CDR1 and CDR2: SNHLY, FYNNEI. The junction had 5 bases not matched to a gene; V was cut back by 6 bases and J by 2 bases. The full variable domain, rest sourced from reference TRBV2 and TRBJ2-7, is EPEVTQTPSHQVTQMGQEVILRCVPISNHLYFYWYRQILGQKVEFLVSFYNNEISEKSEIFDDQFSVERPDGSNFTLKIRSTKLEDSAMYFCASRVASGAYEQYFGPGTRLTVT.

This clonotype has ten or more counts. This chain uses TRBV7-9 with TRBJ2-7; maybe TRBD2 (5 bases). The CDR3 extends over 14 amino acids. Germline V gives CDR1 SEHNR, CDR2 FQNEAQ (reference sequence). V lost 1 base and J lost 3, with 10 bases in between. The CDR3 sequence is CASSLDGRVYEQYF. In nucleotides, the CDR3 is TGTGCCAGCAGCTTAGACGGGCGGGTCTACGAGCAGTACTTC.

There are a few counts of this clonotype. The chain joins TRBV19 to TRBJ2-1; 9 bases fit TRBD1. The CDR3 runs 17 residues. The germline CDR1 and CDR2 sequences are LNHDA and SQIVND (reference sequence). The junction had 5 bases not matched to a gene; V was cut back by 1 base and J by 1 base. The DNA for the CDR3 is TGTGCCAGTAGTATAGTAGGGGACAGGGAATCCTACAATGAGCAGTTCTTC. Its protein is CASSIVGDRESYNEQFF.

This clonotype was picked up many times. The chain has TRBV2 and TRBJ2-7; 9 positions match TRBD1. Germline assignment: CDR1 SNHLY and CDR2 FYNNEI. The CDR3 totals 14 residues. The J segment lost 4 bases and the V segment lost 6 bases, leaving 7 bases of the junction unmatched. DNA of the CDR3: TGTGCCAGCAGCGCCGGGACAGGGCTTTACGAGCAGTACTTC. Its translation: CASSAGTGLYEQYF.

The sample holds a few counts of this clonotype. V and J are TRBV10-3 and TRBJ2-7; 7 bases align to TRBD2. Trimming cost V 2 bases and J 0 bases; bases outside gene matches: 7. This CDR3 is built from 16 residues. The V gene's germline CDR1 is ENHRY and CDR2 SYGVKD. The chain's CDR3 is CAISEKLRESSYEQYF. The CDR3 region has the DNA TGTGCCATCAGTGAGAAGTTGCGGGAGAGCTCCTACGAGCAGTACTTC.

This clonotype was detected many times. The rearrangement joins TRBV6-1 to TRBJ1-6, with D unresolved. V shed 4 bases and J shed 0 bases, with 7 bases lying between them. From germline, CDR1 is MNHNS and CDR2 SASEGT. The CDR3 sequence is 15 residues long. The CDR3 loop reads CASSVQDSYNSPLHF. In DNA form, the CDR3 reads TGTGCCAGCAGTGTTCAGGACTCCTATAATTCACCCCTCCACTTT.

This clonotype occurred a few times. The J gene is TRBJ1-6, the V gene TRBV19, with D perhaps matching TRBD1 (5 bases). The CDR3 is 15 residues long. Germline CDR1 reads LNHDA; CDR2 reads SQIVND (reference sequence). V was clipped by 3 bases and J by 6 bases, with 12 bases between them. This CDR3 reads CASSIEPGSNSPLHF. Here the CDR3 DNA reads TGTGCCAGTAGTATTGAGCCAGGGTCTAATTCACCCCTCCACTTT.

There are a few counts of this clonotype. The V call is TRBV6-4, the J call TRBJ1-4, with 8 bases lining up with TRBD1. The V segment lost 1 base and the J segment 4 bases; nucleotides outside the gene matches: 5. This CDR3 spans 16 amino acids. Germline V lookup: CDR1 MRHNA, CDR2 SNTAGT. CDR3 in amino acids: CASSDLRTGSNEKLFF. CDR3 bases: TGTGCCAGCAGTGACTTGCGGACAGGGAGTAATGAAAAACTGTTTTTT.

This clonotype was recorded at least ten times. This CDR3 reads CSVWLNTEAFF. CDR3 in DNA: TGCAGCGTTTGGTTGAACACTGAAGCTTTCTTT. The chain has TRBV29-1 and TRBJ1-1; D uncertain. Trimming removed 5 bases from V and 0 bases from J, with 4 bases in between. Germline CDR1 and CDR2: SQVTM and ANQGSEA. The CDR3 length is 11 residues.

This clonotype was found many times. J is TRBJ2-1 and V is TRBV6-6, with D unresolved. CDR3 length: 15 amino acids. Germline V gives CDR1 MNHNY, CDR2 SVGAGI (reference sequence). V shed 2 bases and J shed 3 bases, with 11 bases lying between them. In DNA form, the CDR3 reads TGTGCCAGCAGTTACGGGCCAGTCGGCTACAATGAGCAGTTCTTC. It specifies CASSYGPVGYNEQFF.

This clonotype was seen ten or more times. The chain uses TRBV7-9 and TRBJ2-2, with TRBD2 as a possible D gene (6 bases). Germline V gene data show CDR1 as SEHNR and CDR2 as FQNEAQ (reference sequence). V dropped 1 base and J dropped 6 bases, with 12 bases sitting between them. CDR3 length equals 15 residues. CDR3: CASSLVAVLAGELFF. In DNA form, the CDR3 reads TGTGCCAGCAGCTTAGTAGCGGTTTTGGCCGGGGAGCTGTTTTTT.